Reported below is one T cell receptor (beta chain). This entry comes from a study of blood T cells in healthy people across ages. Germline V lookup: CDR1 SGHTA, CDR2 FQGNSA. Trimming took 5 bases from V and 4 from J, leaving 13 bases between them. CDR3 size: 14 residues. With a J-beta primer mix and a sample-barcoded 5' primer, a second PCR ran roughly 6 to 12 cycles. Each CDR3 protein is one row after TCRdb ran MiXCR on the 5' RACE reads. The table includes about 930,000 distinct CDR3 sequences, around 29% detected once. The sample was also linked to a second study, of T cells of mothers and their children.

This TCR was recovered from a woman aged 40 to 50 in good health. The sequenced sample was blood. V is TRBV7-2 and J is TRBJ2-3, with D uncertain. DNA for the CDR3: TGTGCCAGCAGCCCGACCCATTGGGCAGATACGCAGTATTTT. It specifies CASSPTHWADTQYF.